The 10 T cell receptor beta chains below all came from one sample that was sequenced in a study of early stage breast cancer tumors. Assay used: immunoSEQ multiplex PCR; TCRdb lists only in-frame clones, some missing. The sample holds about 30,000 clones; under 75% are singletons and the top ten take around 34%. The sample comprised blood. The receptors shown here come from a person aged 50-59 years with breast cancer.

The rearrangement joins TRBV30 to TRBJ2-5; perhaps TRBD1 as D (6 bases). Per the germline V gene, CDR1 is GTSNPN and CDR2 is SVGIG (reference sequence). The CDR3 sequence is 14 residues long. Trimming left V 5 bases short and J 5 bases short, with 18 bases between. The CDR3 bases are TGTGCCTGGGGCGGACAGACGGGCTGGGAGACCCAGTACTTC. The encoded protein is CAWGGQTGWETQYF.

This clone appeared a few times. V is TRBV11-2 and J is TRBJ2-5; D may be TRBD2 (5 bases). This CDR3 comprises 17 residues. Trimming took off 5 bases at V and 2 bases at J, with 21 bases between the two ends. Looked up from germline, CDR1 is SGHAT and CDR2 is FQNNGV. CDR3 in amino acids: CASSPASGNTYQETQYF. DNA for the CDR3: TGTGCCAGCAGCCCCGCTTCCGGGAACACCTATCAAGAGACCCAGTACTTC.

The chain employs TRBV4-3 and TRBJ1-2; TRBD1 might be the D (5 bases). V was shortened by 4 bases and J by 7 bases, with 22 bases between the two germline ends. Germline assignment: CDR1 LGHNA and CDR2 YSLEER. The CDR3 is 16 amino acids. The CDR3 protein is CASSRESSGGIGGYTF. In DNA, the CDR3 is TGCGCCAGCAGCCGAGAATCCAGTGGGGGTATAGGTGGCTACACCTTC.

The chain has TRBV5-1 and TRBJ1-1, with TRBD1 as a possible D gene (5 bases). This CDR3 has 14 residues. CDR1 and CDR2 from the germline V gene are SGHRS and YFSETQ. V was cut by 2 bases and J by 0 bases, with 8 bases left in between. CDR3 in DNA: TGCGCCAGCAGCTTACAGGATATGAACACTGAAGCTTTCTTT. Its protein product is CASSLQDMNTEAFF.

The gene calls are TRBV5-1 and TRBJ1-1; 9 bases match TRBD1. J was trimmed by 4 bases and V by 4 bases; bases with no gene match: 8. CDR1 is SGHRS and CDR2 is YFSETQ in the germline V gene. The CDR3 runs 15 residues. The CDR3 DNA follows: TGCGCCAGCAGCGTCCAGACAGGGGGTTCCACTGAAGCTTTCTTT. Encoded protein: CASSVQTGGSTEAFF.

DNA of the CDR3: TGCGCCAGCAGCTTGTCCGGGACAAGTAAGAACACTGAAGCTTTCTTT. Protein sequence: CASSLSGTSKNTEAFF. The rearrangement links TRBV5-1 to TRBJ1-1, with D tentatively TRBD1 (6 bases). The germline gives CDR1 SGHRS, CDR2 YFSETQ. V was clipped by 1 base and J by 1 base, with 14 bases between them. CDR3 length: 16 amino acids.

V and J are TRBV19 and TRBJ1-1; 7 nucleotides match TRBD1. V was clipped by 5 bases and J by 1 base; unmatched bases: 7. There are 15 residues in the CDR3. From germline, CDR1 is LNHDA and CDR2 SQIVND (reference sequence). CDR3 sequence reads: CASSPQGQSNTEAFF. The CDR3 DNA reads as TGTGCCAGTAGTCCCCAGGGACAGTCGAACACTGAAGCTTTCTTT.

This sequence joins TRBV10-2 and TRBJ2-2; no clear D. V lost 6 bases and J 1 base, leaving 9 bases between the germline ends. The germline V gene encodes CDR1 WSHSY and CDR2 SAAADI. CDR3 length: 14 residues. The CDR3 DNA reads TGCGCCAGCAGACAGACCGGGAACACCGGGGAGCTGTTTTTT. This encodes CASRQTGNTGELFF.

The CDR3 region has the DNA TGTGCCAGTGGCCAGATGGACGGGACGGAGACCCAGTACTTC. Translated: CASGQMDGTETQYF. V usage is TRBV19 and J usage is TRBJ2-5; the D call may be TRBD1 or TRBD2 (5 bases each). Germline V CDR1 and CDR2: LNHDA, SQIVND (reference sequence). Trimming stripped 8 bases from V and 5 bases from J, with 18 bases between. CDR3 length: 14 amino acids.

The V and J genes are TRBV5-1 and TRBJ2-7; D gene unclear. CDR1 and CDR2 from the germline V gene are SGHRS and YFSETQ. Trimming removed 1 base at V and 5 bases at J, with 7 bases between. The CDR3 totals 12 residues. Here the CDR3 DNA reads TGCGCCAGCAGCTTGCGGCTGGACGAGCAGTACTTC. Residues: CASSLRLDEQYF.